These 30 T cell receptor beta chains were sequenced from one sample in a study of chemoradiotherapy in HPV16-positive cancers. The repertoire was sequenced with immunoSEQ multiplex PCR; TCRdb's copy has only in-frame clones and lacks some. The sample shows just under 40,000 clones, 76% of them seen only once. This material consisted of blood, taken from a patient who underwent chemoradiotherapy. These receptors all come from a human donor with HPV-associated anogenital cancer.

The chain joins TRBV7-8 to TRBJ1-5; D remains unclear. The CDR3 sequence is 14 residues long. V was cut by 5 bases and J by 4 bases, with 12 bases left in between. Germline lookup yields CDR1 SGHVS and CDR2 FQNEAQ. CDR3 protein: CASSPRASNQPQHF. CDR3 in DNA: TGTGCCAGCAGCCCCCGGGCCAGTAATCAGCCCCAGCATTTT. The entire variable domain, with the rest obtained from reference TRBV7-8 and TRBJ1-5, is as follows: GAGVSQSPRYKVAKRGQDVALRCDPISGHVSLFWYQQALGQGPEFLTYFQNEAQLDKSGLPSDRFFAERPEGSVSTLKIQRTQQEDSAVYLCASSPRASNQPQHFGDGTRLSIL.

There are a few counts of this clone. The J gene is TRBJ2-3, the V gene TRBV12-5, with 13 bases that match TRBD2. The CDR3 extends over 19 amino acids. The trim removed 4 bases at V and 7 bases at J, leaving 17 bases unmatched. Per the germline V gene, CDR1 is LGHNT and CDR2 is FRNRAP. In DNA form, the CDR3 reads TGTGCTAGTGGTTGGCCCGGACTAGCGGGGGCCGGGGGTCTCAATACGCAGTATTTT. Translation: CASGWPGLAGAGGLNTQYF.

The chain couples TRBV6-5 to TRBJ2-2; tentative D call: TRBD1 (6 bases). The germline gives CDR1 MNHEY, CDR2 SVGAGI. The CDR3 contains 14 residues. Trimming removed 6 bases from V and 5 bases from J, with 13 bases in between. The CDR3 loop reads CASRRQVGTGELFF. In DNA, the CDR3 is TGTGCCAGCAGGAGACAGGTTGGAACCGGGGAGCTGTTTTTT.

This chain connects TRBV27 to TRBJ2-7; D not certain. V lost 5 bases and J lost 3, with 14 bases in between. This CDR3 region has 14 residues. Germline CDR1 is MNHEY and CDR2 is SMNVEV (reference sequence). The CDR3 DNA follows: TGTGCCAGCAGTAGTATGCCCCACATCTACGAGCAGTACTTC. This sequence encodes CASSSMPHIYEQYF.

This sequence joins TRBV25-1 and TRBJ2-2, with D maybe TRBD2 (5 bases). The CDR3 loop spans 14 amino acids. The V gene lost 4 bases and the J gene lost 7 bases, with 13 bases spanning the gap. Looked up from germline, CDR1 is MGHDK and CDR2 is SYGVNS. CDR3 loop: CASSAGAGDGELFF. The CDR3 coding sequence is TGTGCCAGCAGTGCCGGCGCCGGGGACGGGGAGCTGTTTTTT.

CDR3 residues: CSVCFAGANTEAFF. The CDR3 nucleotides read TGCAGCGTTTGTTTTGCGGGGGCAAACACTGAAGCTTTCTTT. The chain recombines TRBV29-1 with TRBJ1-1; D might be TRBD1 (6 bases). V lost 5 bases to trimming and J lost 2 bases, with 15 bases between them. The CDR3 loop spans 14 amino acids. CDR1 and CDR2 (germline): SQVTM, ANQGSEA.

The chain couples TRBV5-6 to TRBJ1-3; the D is unclear. Trimming left V 1 base short and J 0 bases short, with 11 bases between. This CDR3 has 16 residues. Per the germline V gene, CDR1 is SGHDT and CDR2 is YYEEEE. The CDR3 spells CASSLWSQSSGNTIYF. CDR3 sequence (DNA): TGTGCCAGCAGCTTGTGGTCACAGAGCTCTGGAAACACCATATATTTT.

The J gene is TRBJ1-1, the V gene TRBV27, with D maybe TRBD1 (5 bases). Between the trimmed V and J ends, which lost 3 bases and 11 bases, there was a span of 19 bases. The germline V gene has CDR1 MNHEY and CDR2 SMNVEV (reference sequence). The CDR3 is made up of 14 amino acids. CDR3 sequence (DNA): TGTGCCAGCAGTTTTCCTGGGGCTGTCCCAGGGGCTTTCTTT. Encoded protein: CASSFPGAVPGAFF.

This clone was seen only a few times. J is TRBJ1-1 and V is TRBV29-1; a weak D match, TRBD1 (6 bases). The CDR3 covers 12 residues. V was trimmed by 3 bases and J by 10 bases, leaving 15 bases between them. CDR1 is SQVTM and CDR2 is ANQGSEA in the germline V gene. CDR3 in amino acids: CSVDDRSVGAFF. In DNA, the CDR3 is TGCAGCGTTGACGACAGGAGTGTTGGAGCTTTCTTT. Based on the CDR3 plus reference TRBV29-1 and TRBJ1-1, the full variable domain is SAVISQKPSRDICQRGTSLTIQCQVDSQVTMMFWYRQQPGQSLTLIATANQGSEATYESGFVIDKFPISRPNLTFSTLTVSNMSPEDSSIYLCSVDDRSVGAFFGQGTRLTVV.

This sequence joins TRBV30 and TRBJ1-1, with 7 bases lining up with TRBD1. CDR1 and CDR2 from the germline V gene are GTSNPN and SVGIG (reference sequence). The CDR3 runs to 12 residues. V lost 5 bases, J lost 0 bases, and 0 bases stayed unmatched. The CDR3 reads CAWGQVNTEAFF. CDR3 DNA sequence: TGTGCCTGGGGACAGGTGAACACTGAAGCTTTCTTT.

The J gene is TRBJ1-2, the V gene TRBV6-5, with 9 bases fitting TRBD1. The CDR3 contains 14 residues. Trimming cost V 2 bases and J 8 bases; bases outside gene matches: 6. Germline assignment: CDR1 MNHEY and CDR2 SVGAGI. The CDR3 nucleotides read TGTGCCAGCAGTTACCGGGACAGGGTTGGAGGCTACACCTTC. This gives the protein CASSYRDRVGGYTF.

The rearrangement joins TRBV9 to TRBJ2-7, with D possibly TRBD1 on 5 matching bases. V was shortened by 3 bases and J by 5 bases, with 15 bases between the two germline ends. This CDR3 is built from 14 residues. Germline CDR1 and CDR2: SGDLS and YYNGEE. The CDR3 sequence is CASSAGQGRNEQYF. The CDR3 DNA sequence: TGTGCCAGCAGCGCTGGGCAGGGAAGGAACGAGCAGTACTTC.

J is TRBJ2-3 and V is TRBV2, with 16 bases fitting TRBD2. CDR1 is SNHLY and CDR2 is FYNNEI in the germline V gene. The CDR3 runs to 16 residues. Trimming cost V 9 bases and J 6 bases; bases outside gene matches: 9. CDR3 residues: CARGTSGGAVLDTQYF. DNA of the CDR3: TGTGCCAGGGGGACTAGCGGGGGGGCCGTGTTGGATACGCAGTATTTT.

J is TRBJ1-4 and V is TRBV9; 7 bases align to TRBD1. This CDR3 has 16 residues. Trimming took 0 bases from V and 8 from J; bases not matched to a gene: 10. CDR1 and CDR2 from the germline V gene are SGDLS and YYNGEE. The CDR3 protein is CASSVAATGLYEKLFF. CDR3 DNA sequence: TGTGCCAGCAGCGTAGCCGCGACAGGGCTCTACGAAAAACTGTTTTTT.

V usage is TRBV2 and J usage is TRBJ2-1; 8 bases are shared with TRBD2. Trimming removed 7 bases from V and 1 base from J; junction bases left unmatched: 9. This CDR3 has 16 residues. CDR1 is SNHLY and CDR2 is FYNNEI in the germline V gene. The CDR3 spells CASTGGELRSYNEQFF. For the CDR3, the DNA is TGTGCCAGCACGGGGGGGGAACTCCGATCCTACAATGAGCAGTTCTTC.

The chain has TRBV10-3 and TRBJ1-2, with 7 nucleotides matching TRBD1. The CDR3 has 15 residues. In germline, CDR1 is ENHRY, CDR2 SYGVKD. V dropped 0 bases and J dropped 3; count of bases not matched to a gene: 4. DNA for the CDR3: TGTGCCATCAGTGAGTCGACAGGGAATTACTATGGCTACACCTTC. Its protein product is CAISESTGNYYGYTF.

The rearrangement links TRBV15 to TRBJ1-1; TRBD1 is a possible D gene (5 bases). In germline, CDR1 is LNHNV, CDR2 YYDKDF (reference sequence). V lost 2 bases and J lost 3, with 7 bases in between. The CDR3 runs 13 residues. CDR3 residues: CATSRQGDTEAFF. Here the CDR3 DNA reads TGTGCCACCAGCAGACAGGGAGACACTGAAGCTTTCTTT.

The chain joins TRBV19 to TRBJ2-1; no clear D. The CDR3 contains 13 residues. The germline V gene encodes CDR1 LNHDA and CDR2 SQIVND (reference sequence). Deletions cut 5 bases from V and 3 bases from J, with 8 bases between. CDR3 in DNA: TGTGCCAGTAGTGCTACCTTCTACAATGAGCAGTTCTTC. Its translation is CASSATFYNEQFF. Variable domain in full (rest from reference TRBV19 and TRBJ2-1): DGGITQSPKYLFRKEGQNVTLSCEQNLNHDAMYWYRQDPGQGLRLIYYSQIVNDFQKGDIAEGYSVSREKKESFPLTVTSAQKNPTAFYLCASSATFYNEQFFGPGTRLTVL.

The J gene is TRBJ2-1, the V gene TRBV27; 7 bases fit TRBD1. With 5 bases clipped from V and 9 bases from J, the junction kept 10 bases outside the gene matches. CDR3 size: 14 residues. The germline CDR1 and CDR2 sequences are MNHEY and SMNVEV (reference sequence). CDR3 residues: CASSIQGERGEQFF. The CDR3 DNA is TGTGCCAGCAGTATCCAGGGGGAGAGGGGTGAGCAGTTCTTC.

The gene calls are TRBV5-4 and TRBJ1-1, with TRBD1 as a possible D gene (6 bases). V gave up 4 bases and J gave up 1 base, with 17 bases separating them. The CDR3 covers 16 residues. CDR1 and CDR2 from the germline V gene are SGHNT and YYREEE (reference sequence). CDR3 sequence reads: CASSPMGGAKNTEAFF. CDR3 nucleotide sequence: TGTGCCAGCAGCCCTATGGGGGGGGCGAAGAACACTGAAGCTTTCTTT.

This clone was seen only once. This sequence joins TRBV5-1 and TRBJ2-7, with D perhaps TRBD1 (6 bases). Germline-derived CDR1 and CDR2 are SGHRS and YFSETQ. The CDR3 loop spans 15 amino acids. V lost 0 bases and J 6 bases, leaving 16 bases between the germline ends. CDR3 in amino acids: CASSLGGRDDFEQYF. The CDR3, as DNA: TGCGCCAGCAGCTTGGGGGGGCGCGATGATTTCGAGCAGTACTTC.

V gene TRBV19 combines with J gene TRBJ2-7, with D possibly TRBD1 on 6 matching bases. The germline V gene encodes CDR1 LNHDA and CDR2 SQIVND (reference sequence). The germline V and J ends were trimmed by 1 base and 2 bases, with 15 bases remaining between them. The CDR3 runs 16 residues. The CDR3 DNA sequence: TGTGCCAGTAGTATAGTTCTTTCACAGGGCACCTACGAGCAGTACTTC. Its protein is CASSIVLSQGTYEQYF. The full variable domain, completed using reference TRBV19 and TRBJ2-7, is DGGITQSPKYLFRKEGQNVTLSCEQNLNHDAMYWYRQDPGQGLRLIYYSQIVNDFQKGDIAEGYSVSREKKESFPLTVTSAQKNPTAFYLCASSIVLSQGTYEQYFGPGTRLTVT.

This clone was observed a single time. This chain connects TRBV4-1 to TRBJ1-5; possibly TRBD1 for D (5 bases). The germline CDR1 and CDR2 sequences are MGHRA and YSYEKL. The CDR3 contains 17 residues. V lost 4 bases to trimming and J lost 6 bases, with 22 bases between them. The CDR3 DNA is TGCGCCAGCAGCCTAAACCCCCCCACAGGAATTGGTCAGCCCCAGCATTTT. Its translation is CASSLNPPTGIGQPQHF.

The V call is TRBV27, the J call TRBJ2-7; 7 nucleotides agree with TRBD1. Germline trimming cut 5 bases from V and 6 bases from J; bases unmatched to any gene: 10. The V gene's germline CDR1 is MNHEY and CDR2 SMNVEV (reference sequence). The CDR3 is made up of 14 amino acids. The chain's CDR3 is CASSLVDRAGEQYF. The CDR3 DNA follows: TGTGCCAGCAGTCTTGTAGACAGGGCGGGCGAGCAGTACTTC.

The chain is built from TRBV9 and TRBJ2-5; the match to TRBD1 covers 7 bases. The CDR3 totals 16 residues. J gave up 5 bases and V 0 bases, and 10 bases lay outside the gene matches. Germline V lookup: CDR1 SGDLS, CDR2 YYNGEE. CDR3: CASSVGSDRFLETQYF. The DNA of the CDR3 is TGTGCCAGCAGCGTAGGTTCGGACAGGTTTCTGGAGACCCAGTACTTC.

The chain uses TRBV7-9 and TRBJ1-3; unclear D gene. The germline gives CDR1 SEHNR, CDR2 FQNEAQ (reference sequence). CDR3 length: 13 residues. V lost 1 base to trimming and J lost 4 bases, with 5 bases between them. The CDR3 reads CASSLGSGNTIYF. CDR3 nucleotides: TGTGCCAGCAGCTTAGGGTCCGGAAACACCATATATTTT.

This clone occurred a few times. This chain links TRBV4-3 with TRBJ2-2, with D possibly matching TRBD2 (6 bases). V was trimmed by 1 base and J by 4 bases, leaving 13 bases between them. This CDR3 has 16 residues. Germline assignment: CDR1 LGHNA and CDR2 YSLEER. CDR3 in DNA: TGCGCCAGCAGCCAAGGGTCCGGACTACTCACCGGGGAGCTGTTTTTT. Its protein is CASSQGSGLLTGELFF.

The rearrangement joins TRBV7-2 to TRBJ2-5, with 9 bases that match TRBD1. The J segment lost 4 bases and the V segment lost 4 bases, leaving 4 bases of the junction unmatched. Germline loops: CDR1 SGHTA, CDR2 FQGNSA. The CDR3 extends over 14 amino acids. CDR3 in DNA: TGTGCCAGCAGCTCCCTGGACAGGGGAGAGACCCAGTACTTC. Its protein product is CASSSLDRGETQYF.

This clone appeared a single time. The gene calls are TRBV7-9 and TRBJ2-5; 10 nucleotides match TRBD2. Per germline, CDR1 SEHNR and CDR2 FQNEAQ (reference sequence). CDR3 length: 16 residues. The V gene end was trimmed by 5 bases and the J gene end by 1 base; junction bases not matched to a gene: 7. This chain's CDR3 is CASSPGAGGLQETQYF. DNA for the CDR3: TGTGCCAGCAGCCCAGGAGCGGGGGGGCTCCAAGAGACCCAGTACTTC.

The rearrangement links TRBV25-1 to TRBJ2-3, with D perhaps matching TRBD2 (6 bases). V was pared by 2 bases and J by 0 bases, with 6 bases between. CDR3 length: 14 residues. Germline assignment: CDR1 MGHDK and CDR2 SYGVNS. The CDR3 sequence: CASSEGGSTDTQYF. CDR3 nucleotide sequence: TGTGCCAGCAGTGAAGGGGGGAGCACAGATACGCAGTATTTT.